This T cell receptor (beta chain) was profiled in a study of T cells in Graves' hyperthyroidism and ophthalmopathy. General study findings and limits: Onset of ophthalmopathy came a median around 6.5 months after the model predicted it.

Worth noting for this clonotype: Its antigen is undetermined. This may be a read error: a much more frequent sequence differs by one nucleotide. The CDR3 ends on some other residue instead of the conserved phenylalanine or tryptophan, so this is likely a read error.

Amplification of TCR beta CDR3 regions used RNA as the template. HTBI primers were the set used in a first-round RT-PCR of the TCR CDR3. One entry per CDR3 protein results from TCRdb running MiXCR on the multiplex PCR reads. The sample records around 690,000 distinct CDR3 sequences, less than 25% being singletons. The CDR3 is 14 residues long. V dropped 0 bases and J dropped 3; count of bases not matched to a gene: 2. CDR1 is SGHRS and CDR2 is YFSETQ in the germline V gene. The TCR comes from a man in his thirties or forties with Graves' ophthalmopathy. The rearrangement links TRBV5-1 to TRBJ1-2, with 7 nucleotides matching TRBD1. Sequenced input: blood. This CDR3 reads CASSLGQGDYGYTL. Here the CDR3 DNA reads TGCGCCAGCAGCTTGGGACAGGGTGACTATGGCTACACCCTC.